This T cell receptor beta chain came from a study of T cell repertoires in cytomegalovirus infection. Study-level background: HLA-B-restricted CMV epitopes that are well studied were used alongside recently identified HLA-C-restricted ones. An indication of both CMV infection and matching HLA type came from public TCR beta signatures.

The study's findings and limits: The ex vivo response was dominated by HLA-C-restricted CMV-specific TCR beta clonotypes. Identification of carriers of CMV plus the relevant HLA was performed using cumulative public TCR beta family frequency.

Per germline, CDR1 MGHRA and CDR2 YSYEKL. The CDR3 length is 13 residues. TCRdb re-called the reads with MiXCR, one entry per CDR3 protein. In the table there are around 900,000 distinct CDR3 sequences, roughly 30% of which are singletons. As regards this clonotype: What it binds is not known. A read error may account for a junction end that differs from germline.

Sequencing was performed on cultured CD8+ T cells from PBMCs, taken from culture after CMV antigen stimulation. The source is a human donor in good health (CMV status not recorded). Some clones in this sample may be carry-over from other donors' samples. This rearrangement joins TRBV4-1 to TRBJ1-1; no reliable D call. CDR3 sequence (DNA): TGTGCCAGCAGCTACCAGCTGAACACTGAAGCTTTCTTT. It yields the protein CASSYQLNTEAFF.